The 26 T cell receptor beta chains below come from one sample, sequenced in a study of blood T cell repertoires in COVID-19. Libraries were prepared by immunoSEQ multiplex PCR; TCRdb keeps only in-frame clonotypes and omits some of them. The data contain under 150,000 clones, approximately 84% of them singletons. Material for sequencing was peripheral blood. The receptors stem from a man over 45 with acute or convalescent COVID-19.

The genes are TRBV27 and TRBJ1-5; 12 positions agree with TRBD1. V shed 2 bases, J shed 3 bases, and the junction held 14 bases outside the gene matches. Germline V lookup: CDR1 MNHEY, CDR2 SMNVEV (reference sequence). The CDR3 spans 20 residues. CDR3 protein: CASSLLPPGTGGLVNQPQHF. The CDR3 DNA sequence: TGTGCCAGCAGTTTACTCCCTCCCGGGACAGGGGGCCTAGTCAATCAGCCCCAGCATTTT.

Only a few counts were recorded for this clone. The chain has TRBV30 and TRBJ2-3; 8 bases fit TRBD1. This CDR3 contains 16 residues. V lost 2 bases and J lost 2; bases outside the gene matches: 9. CDR1 and CDR2 (germline): GTSNPN, SVGIG (reference sequence). CDR3 coding DNA: TGTGCCTGGAGTTCCAACGGACAGGGTAACACAGATACGCAGTATTTT. Translating gives CAWSSNGQGNTDTQYF.

The V call is TRBV27, the J call TRBJ2-3; a weak D match, TRBD2 (6 bases). This CDR3 region has 16 residues. The germline V gene has CDR1 MNHEY and CDR2 SMNVEV (reference sequence). Trimming took off 1 base at V and 0 bases at J, with 11 bases between the two ends. In DNA, the CDR3 is TGTGCCAGCAGTTTATTTTTGGGGACTAGCACAGATACGCAGTATTTT. This sequence encodes CASSLFLGTSTDTQYF.

The CDR3 is CASIDRSNYGYTF. CDR3 DNA sequence: TGTGCCAGTATCGACAGATCTAACTATGGCTACACCTTC. V and J are TRBV28 and TRBJ1-2; the D gene is possibly TRBD1 (5 bases). Trimming took off 9 bases at V and 0 bases at J, with 11 bases between the two ends. CDR1 and CDR2 from the germline V gene are MDHEN and SYDVKM. The CDR3 is 13 amino acids.

The rearrangement links TRBV3-1 (or the pseudogene TRBV3-2) to TRBJ2-7; 12 bases fit TRBD1. The CDR3 covers 16 residues. With V trimmed by 0 bases and J by 7 bases, 7 bases remained unmatched. Per germline, CDR1 LGHDT and CDR2 YNNKEL (reference sequence). The CDR3, as DNA: TGTGCCAGCAGCCAAGACCCGGGACAGGGGGCATCGGAGCAGTACTTC. It translates to CASSQDPGQGASEQYF.

There are a few counts of this clone. The chain links TRBV9 to TRBJ2-7; 10 bases agree with TRBD1. The CDR3 runs 16 residues. Trimming removed 4 bases from V and 6 bases from J; junction bases left unmatched: 13. CDR1 and CDR2 from the germline V gene are SGDLS and YYNGEE. The CDR3 protein is CASSKAGQGLLSEQYF. Here the CDR3 DNA reads TGTGCCAGCAGCAAGGCGGGACAGGGGCTTTTGAGCGAGCAGTACTTC.

The genes are TRBV2 and TRBJ2-3; D may be TRBD2 (6 bases). This CDR3 is built from 15 residues. Germline V lookup: CDR1 SNHLY, CDR2 FYNNEI. V was cut by 3 bases and J by 4 bases, with 14 bases left in between. The CDR3 sequence is CASSEQTRSADTQYF. CDR3 nucleotide sequence: TGTGCCAGCAGTGAGCAGACTAGATCCGCAGATACGCAGTATTTT.

The rearrangement links TRBV3-1 (or the pseudogene TRBV3-2) to TRBJ2-3, with TRBD1 identical over 10 bases. This CDR3 has 16 amino acids. The trim removed 3 bases at V and 5 bases at J, leaving 8 bases unmatched. Germline-derived CDR1 and CDR2 are LGHDT and YNNKEL (reference sequence). DNA of the CDR3: TGTGCCAGCAGCCACACGGACAGGGGGGGTCAAGATACGCAGTATTTT. Protein sequence: CASSHTDRGGQDTQYF.

The chain carries TRBV28 and TRBJ2-2; 8 bases are shared with TRBD1. J gave up 5 bases and V 3 bases, and 8 bases lay outside the gene matches. The CDR3 has 16 amino acids. From germline, CDR1 is MDHEN and CDR2 SYDVKM. The CDR3 here is CASSFLAGGKTGELFF. For the CDR3, the DNA is TGTGCCAGCAGTTTCCTAGCAGGGGGCAAGACCGGGGAGCTGTTTTTT.

The chain recombines TRBV27 with TRBJ1-2; the D gene is possibly TRBD1 (5 bases). Trimming pared 3 bases from V and 4 bases from J, leaving 12 bases between. CDR3 length equals 14 residues. Per germline, CDR1 MNHEY and CDR2 SMNVEV (reference sequence). Here the CDR3 DNA reads TGTGCCAGCAGTTTGGGGCCAAGGGGCTATGGCTACACCTTC. This sequence encodes CASSLGPRGYGYTF.

V is TRBV5-6 and J is TRBJ1-3, with TRBD1 matching over 8 bases. Germline loops: CDR1 SGHDT, CDR2 YYEEEE. This CDR3 is built from 18 residues. V lost 4 bases, J lost 0 bases, and 12 bases stayed unmatched. CDR3 residues: CASSPTGQGTFSGNTIYF. The CDR3 DNA sequence: TGTGCCAGCAGCCCTACCGGACAGGGTACCTTCTCTGGAAACACCATATATTTT.

This chain links TRBV6-5 with TRBJ1-3, with D unclear. Germline values: CDR1 MNHEY, CDR2 SVGAGI. The CDR3 extends over 14 amino acids. Trimming took off 5 bases at V and 0 bases at J, with 8 bases between the two ends. The CDR3 protein is CASSKTFSGNTIYF. CDR3 DNA sequence: TGTGCCAGCAGTAAGACATTCTCTGGAAACACCATATATTTT.

This chain joins TRBV4-2 and TRBJ2-1, with TRBD1 matching over 9 bases. Germline-derived CDR1 and CDR2 are LGHNA and YNFKEQ. The CDR3 extends over 16 amino acids. Trimming cost V 5 bases and J 3 bases; bases outside gene matches: 8. The CDR3 loop reads CASSGRGQGLYNEQFF. The CDR3 bases are TGTGCCAGCAGCGGTAGAGGACAGGGGCTCTACAATGAGCAGTTCTTC.

This chain joins TRBV30 and TRBJ1-2; D is undetermined. This CDR3 is built from 14 residues. CDR1 is GTSNPN and CDR2 is SVGIG in the germline V gene (reference sequence). Between the trimmed V and J ends, which lost 3 bases and 1 base, there was a span of 12 bases. The CDR3 DNA reads TGTGCCTGGAGCCTGGACTATCTTAACTATGGCTACACCTTC. It is translated as CAWSLDYLNYGYTF.

The V and J genes are TRBV7-6 and TRBJ2-1, with a weak D call TRBD2 (7 bases). This CDR3 has 16 residues. Germline V gene data show CDR1 as SGHVS and CDR2 as FNYEAQ. Trimming removed 5 bases at V and 2 bases at J, with 16 bases between. CDR3 sequence (DNA): TGTGCCAGCAGCCGATCGGCGGGGGCCCCCTACAATGAGCAGTTCTTC. Amino acids: CASSRSAGAPYNEQFF.

The chain joins TRBV19 to TRBJ2-1, with 8 bases identical to TRBD2. The CDR3 extends over 13 amino acids. The germline V gene has CDR1 LNHDA and CDR2 SQIVND (reference sequence). Losses at the gene ends were 9 bases for V and 5 bases for J; bases not matched to a gene: 6. CDR3 loop: CARAGDPHNEQFF. DNA for the CDR3: TGTGCCAGAGCGGGGGACCCTCACAATGAGCAGTTCTTC.

This clone was counted a single time. The genes are TRBV27 and TRBJ1-4; 8 positions match TRBD1. Germline V gene data show CDR1 as MNHEY and CDR2 as SMNVEV (reference sequence). The CDR3 extends over 14 amino acids. J gave up 6 bases and V 5 bases, and 5 bases lay outside the gene matches. In DNA form, the CDR3 reads TGTGCCAGCAGTCCTCAGGGGGCGTATGAAAAACTGTTTTTT. This encodes CASSPQGAYEKLFF.

This clone was observed a handful of times. J is TRBJ2-1 and V is TRBV4-2, with a tentative D call TRBD1 (6 bases). CDR1 is LGHNA, CDR2 YNFKEQ, per germline. V shed 0 bases and J shed 7 bases, with 13 bases lying between them. The length of the CDR3 is 15 residues. The CDR3 sequence is CASSQEARGQNEQFF. The CDR3 region has the DNA TGTGCCAGCAGCCAAGAAGCCAGGGGTCAGAATGAGCAGTTCTTC.

This chain connects TRBV5-1 to TRBJ1-4, with TRBD1 matching over 10 bases. The CDR3 spans 15 residues. Germline-derived CDR1 and CDR2 are SGHRS and YFSETQ. The V gene end was trimmed by 3 bases and the J gene end by 8 bases; junction bases not matched to a gene: 7. The CDR3, as DNA: TGCGCCAGCAGCTCGAGGACAGGGGGGGAGGAAAAACTGTTTTTT. Encoded protein: CASSSRTGGEEKLFF. The full variable domain, in which reference TRBV5-1 and TRBJ1-4 provide the parts outside the CDR3, is KAGVTQTPRYLIKTRGQQVTLSCSPISGHRSVSWYQQTPGQGLQFLFEYFSETQRNKGNFPGRFSGRQFSNSRSEMNVSTLELGDSALYLCASSSRTGGEEKLFFGSGTQLSVL.

There are a few counts of this clone. CDR3 nucleotides: TGTGCCAGTAGTGCTGCTAGGGGCACTGAAGCTTTCTTT. This codes for CASSAARGTEAFF. V is TRBV19 and J is TRBJ1-1; D is perhaps TRBD1 (5 bases). Germline V gives CDR1 LNHDA, CDR2 SQIVND (reference sequence). This CDR3 region has 13 residues. Trimming took off 5 bases at V and 4 bases at J, with 11 bases between the two ends.

The table lists this clone with a few counts. CDR3 in DNA: TGTGCCAGTAGTATAACGTGGCGGCGGGTGAACACTGAAGCTTTCTTT. Translated, it gives CASSITWRRVNTEAFF. The gene calls are TRBV19 and TRBJ1-1; D not certain. V was pared by 2 bases and J by 0 bases, with 13 bases between. CDR1 and CDR2 from the germline V gene are LNHDA and SQIVND (reference sequence). The CDR3 totals 16 residues.

This clone was seen only once. Other DNA sequences in the same sample also yield this CDR3. V is TRBV24-1 and J is TRBJ1-1; TRBD1 matches at 9 bases. The ends lost 2 bases at V and 1 base at J; junction bases unmatched: 1. CDR1 KGHDR and CDR2 SFDVKD come from the germline V gene. The CDR3 is 15 residues long. Here the CDR3 reads CATSDSTGGNTEAFF. The CDR3 bases are TGTGCCACCAGTGATTCGACAGGGGGGAACACTGAAGCTTTCTTT.

A few counts support this clone. The sample holds other DNA sequences that translate to the same CDR3. The CDR3 DNA is TGTGCCACTGGGACAGGGGGGTACGAGCAGTACGTC. Protein product: CATGTGGYEQYV. The V and J genes are TRBV2 and TRBJ2-7; TRBD1 matches 11 bases. Germline CDR1 is SNHLY and CDR2 is FYNNEI. The CDR3 sequence is 12 residues long. J was trimmed by 4 bases and V by 10 bases; bases with no gene match: 3.

V is TRBV12-3 or TRBV12-4 and J is TRBJ1-2, with D maybe TRBD1 (5 bases). Trimming stripped 9 bases from V and 7 bases from J, with 15 bases between. The CDR3 runs 12 residues. CDR3 loop: CARGGRGCGYTF. The CDR3, as DNA: TGTGCCAGGGGAGGGAGGGGCTGTGGCTACACCTTC.

This sequence joins TRBV2 and TRBJ2-2, with 7 bases that match TRBD2. The CDR3 is 14 residues long. Germline CDR1 SNHLY, CDR2 FYNNEI. V dropped 7 bases and J dropped 2; count of bases not matched to a gene: 4. CDR3 region: CASTASGNTGELFF. The CDR3 coding sequence is TGTGCCAGCACGGCTAGCGGTAACACCGGGGAGCTGTTTTTT.

This chain links TRBV9 with TRBJ1-6; 9 bases agree with TRBD1. The CDR3 totals 15 residues. Per germline, CDR1 SGDLS and CDR2 YYNGEE. Trimming at V came to 0 bases and at J to 10 bases, leaving 5 bases not matched to a gene. CDR3 sequence reads: CASSVETGGGSPLHF. Written as DNA, the CDR3 is TGTGCCAGCAGCGTAGAGACAGGGGGAGGATCACCCCTCCACTTT.